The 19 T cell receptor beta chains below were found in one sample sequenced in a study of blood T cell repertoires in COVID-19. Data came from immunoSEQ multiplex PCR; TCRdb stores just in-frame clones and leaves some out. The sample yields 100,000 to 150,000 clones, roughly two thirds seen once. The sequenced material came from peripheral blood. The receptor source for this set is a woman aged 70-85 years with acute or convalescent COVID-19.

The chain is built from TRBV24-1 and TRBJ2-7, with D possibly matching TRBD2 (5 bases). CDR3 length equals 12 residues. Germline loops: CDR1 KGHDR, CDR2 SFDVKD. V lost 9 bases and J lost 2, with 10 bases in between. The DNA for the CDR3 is TGTGCCACCGGAGGTGATACCTACGAGCAGTACTTC. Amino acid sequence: CATGGDTYEQYF.

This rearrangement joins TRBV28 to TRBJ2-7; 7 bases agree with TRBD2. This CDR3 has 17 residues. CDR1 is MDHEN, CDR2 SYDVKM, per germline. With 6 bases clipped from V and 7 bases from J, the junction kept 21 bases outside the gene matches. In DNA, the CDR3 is TGTGCCAGCAGCCCATCGGCGGGAGCAGGTGCGGAGGGGGAGCAGTACTTC. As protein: CASSPSAGAGAEGEQYF.

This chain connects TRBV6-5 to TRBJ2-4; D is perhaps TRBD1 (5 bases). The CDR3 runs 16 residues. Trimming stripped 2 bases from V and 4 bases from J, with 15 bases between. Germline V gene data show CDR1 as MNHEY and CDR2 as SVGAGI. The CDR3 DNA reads TGTGCCAGCAGTTACATAGGGGCAGGTGTAAAAAACATTCAGTACTTC. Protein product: CASSYIGAGVKNIQYF.

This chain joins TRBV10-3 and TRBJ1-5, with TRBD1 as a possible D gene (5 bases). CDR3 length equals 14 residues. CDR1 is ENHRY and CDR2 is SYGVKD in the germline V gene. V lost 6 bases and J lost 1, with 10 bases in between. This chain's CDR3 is CAISAQGSNQPQHF. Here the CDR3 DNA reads TGTGCCATCAGCGCCCAGGGAAGCAATCAGCCCCAGCATTTT.

CDR3 nucleotide sequence: TGTGCCAGCTCGATAACGGGAGGTACTGAAGCTTTCTTT. This encodes CASSITGGTEAFF. This chain links TRBV9 with TRBJ1-1; no reliable D call. CDR3 length: 13 amino acids. Germline V gene lookup returns CDR1 SGDLS and CDR2 YYNGEE. V was cut by 7 bases and J by 5 bases, with 15 bases left in between.

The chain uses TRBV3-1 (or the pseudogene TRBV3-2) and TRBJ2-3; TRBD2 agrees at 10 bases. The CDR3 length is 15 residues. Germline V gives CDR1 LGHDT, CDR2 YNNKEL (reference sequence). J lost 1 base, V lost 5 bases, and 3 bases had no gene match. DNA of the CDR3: TGTGCCAGCAGCTCTAGCGGGAGTCGCACAGATACGCAGTATTTT. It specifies CASSSSGSRTDTQYF.

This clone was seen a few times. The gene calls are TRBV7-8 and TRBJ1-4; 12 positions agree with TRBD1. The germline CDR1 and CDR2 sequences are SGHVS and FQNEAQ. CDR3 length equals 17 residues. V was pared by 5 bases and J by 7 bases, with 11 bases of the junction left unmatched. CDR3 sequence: CASSPRPGQGASEKLFF. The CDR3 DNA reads TGTGCCAGCAGCCCCCGACCGGGACAGGGGGCCAGTGAAAAACTGTTTTTT.

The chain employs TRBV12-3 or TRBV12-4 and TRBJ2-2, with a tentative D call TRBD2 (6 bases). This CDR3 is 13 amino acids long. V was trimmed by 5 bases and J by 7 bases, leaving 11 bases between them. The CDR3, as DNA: TGTGCCAGCAGTGACTGGAGGGGCGGGGAGCTGTTTTTT. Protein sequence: CASSDWRGGELFF.

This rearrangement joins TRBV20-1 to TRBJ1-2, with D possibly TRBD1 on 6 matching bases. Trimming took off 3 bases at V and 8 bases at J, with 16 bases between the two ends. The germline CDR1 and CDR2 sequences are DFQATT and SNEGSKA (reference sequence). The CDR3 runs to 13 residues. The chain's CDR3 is CSASPLVDRGYTF. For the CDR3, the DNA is TGCAGTGCTAGTCCCTTAGTTGACAGGGGCTACACCTTC.

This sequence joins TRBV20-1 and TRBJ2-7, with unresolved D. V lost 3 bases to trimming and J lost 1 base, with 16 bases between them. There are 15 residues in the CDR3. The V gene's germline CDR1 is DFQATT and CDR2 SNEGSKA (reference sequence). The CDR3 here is CSASPSDIMSYEQYF. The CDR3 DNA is TGCAGTGCTAGTCCCTCAGATATTATGTCCTACGAGCAGTACTTC.

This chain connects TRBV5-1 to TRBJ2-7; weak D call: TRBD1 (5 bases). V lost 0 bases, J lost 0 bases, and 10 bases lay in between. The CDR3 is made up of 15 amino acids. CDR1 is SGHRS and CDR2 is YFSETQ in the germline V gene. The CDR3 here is CASSLEGHPSYEQYF. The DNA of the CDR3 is TGCGCCAGCAGCTTGGAGGGGCATCCCTCCTACGAGCAGTACTTC.

CDR3 residues: CASSPNGQGAFYGYTF. The CDR3 DNA reads TGTGCCAGTAGTCCGAACGGACAGGGGGCTTTCTATGGCTACACCTTC. The chain carries TRBV19 and TRBJ1-2, with 11 bases that match TRBD1. Germline V gene lookup returns CDR1 LNHDA and CDR2 SQIVND (reference sequence). The CDR3 extends over 16 amino acids. V shed 5 bases, J shed 4 bases, and the junction held 9 bases outside the gene matches.

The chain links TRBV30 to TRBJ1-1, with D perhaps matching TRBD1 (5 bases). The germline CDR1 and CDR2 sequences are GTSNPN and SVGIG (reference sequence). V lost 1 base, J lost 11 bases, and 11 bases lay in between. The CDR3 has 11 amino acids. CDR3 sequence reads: CAWSEAGQAFF. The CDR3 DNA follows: TGTGCCTGGAGTGAGGCAGGGCAGGCTTTCTTT.

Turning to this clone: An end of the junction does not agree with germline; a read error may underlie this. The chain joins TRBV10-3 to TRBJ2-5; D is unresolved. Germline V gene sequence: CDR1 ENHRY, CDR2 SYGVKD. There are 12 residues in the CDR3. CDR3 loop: CVISPGPETQYF. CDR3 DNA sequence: TGTGTCATCAGCCCCGGTCCAGAGACCCAGTACTTC.

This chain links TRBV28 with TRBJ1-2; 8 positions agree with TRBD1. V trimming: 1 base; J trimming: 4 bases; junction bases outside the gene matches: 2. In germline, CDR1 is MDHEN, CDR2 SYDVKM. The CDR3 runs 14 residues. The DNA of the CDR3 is TGTGCCAGCAGTTTATATGACAGGGGCTATGGCTACACCTTC. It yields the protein CASSLYDRGYGYTF.

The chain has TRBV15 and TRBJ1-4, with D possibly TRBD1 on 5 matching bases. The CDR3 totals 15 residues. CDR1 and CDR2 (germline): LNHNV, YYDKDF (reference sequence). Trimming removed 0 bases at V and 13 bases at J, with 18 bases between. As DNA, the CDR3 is TGTGCCACCAGCAGAGAACGGGGGGGTGAGTCAAGACTGTTTTTT. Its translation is CATSRERGGESRLFF.

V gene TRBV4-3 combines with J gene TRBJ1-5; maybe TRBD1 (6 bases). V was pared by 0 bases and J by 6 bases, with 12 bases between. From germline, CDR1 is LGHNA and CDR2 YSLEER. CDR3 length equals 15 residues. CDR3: CASSQDWGGGQPQHF. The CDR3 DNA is TGCGCCAGCAGCCAAGATTGGGGAGGGGGTCAGCCCCAGCATTTT.

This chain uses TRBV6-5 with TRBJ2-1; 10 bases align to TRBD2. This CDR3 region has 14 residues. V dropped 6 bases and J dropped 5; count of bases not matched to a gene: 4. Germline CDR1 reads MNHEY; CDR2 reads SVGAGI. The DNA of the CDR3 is TGTGCCAGCAGGATTAGCGGGAGGAACAATGAGCAGTTCTTC. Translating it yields CASRISGRNNEQFF.

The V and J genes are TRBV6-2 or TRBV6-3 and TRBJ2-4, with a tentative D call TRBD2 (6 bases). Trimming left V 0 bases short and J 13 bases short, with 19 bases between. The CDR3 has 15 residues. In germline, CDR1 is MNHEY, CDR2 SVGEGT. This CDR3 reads CASSYSIEPGLRQYF. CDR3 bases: TGTGCCAGCAGTTACTCCATCGAACCGGGACTTCGACAGTACTTC.